This record looks at one TCR beta chain sequence and its context. What this receptor recognizes is not known. Base quality data are lacking; no much larger clone is found one base away. According to the germline V gene, CDR1 reads KGHSH and CDR2 reads LQKENI. Counted from cysteine to phenylalanine, this CDR3 has 13 amino acids. Only the CDR3 part of the read is kept: 39 bases, read in frame from the first base. The junction carries 7 bases between V and J, which are trimmed by 4 bases and 1 base respectively. The record originates from a study of T cell responses to AZD1222 COVID-19 vaccine (dated by TCRdb to about 2021). At the level of the whole study: AZD1222 recipients with second doses at about 4 weeks or about 12 weeks were pooled, because spike-specific TCR depth and breadth did not differ between schedules. TCR sequencing was performed for about 240 trial participants, of whom 200 to 220 were given two doses of AZD1222 and some 26 were given two doses of MenACWY control vaccine. Trial participants were enrolled by age into 18-55, 56-69 and 70-plus year subgroups, with roughly 160, 29 and 62 TCR-sequenced participants respectively.

The meaning of the sample's time point label: baseline before first vaccination. Vaccinee samples came from UK trials COV001 and COV002, including a single-blind randomized controlled phase 2/3 trial of AZD1222 (ChAdOx1 nCoV-19) in healthy adults. For TCRbeta chain sequencing, PBMC samples were collected from trial participants at day 0 and at day 28 after the second dose. Overall study results and their limits: After two AZD1222 doses, both the breadth and the depth of spike-specific TCRs were significantly higher than at day 0 and than in MenACWY recipients. Participants were mostly white British and included more females than males, and it was suggested by the authors that clonal diversity may have been underestimated. Because no day 14 peak-response samples were available, the repertoires could be characterized only after the peak T cell response. The vaccine-associated CD4 TCRs covered the entire spike protein, and the dominant responses fell in regions 160-218 and 743-854. Conclusions about previously exposed vaccinees are limited because only a handful of AZD1222 recipients were SARS-CoV-2 seropositive at baseline. The 56-69-year group was small, and its depth increase did not reach significance, likely because of low power. Epitopes outside the regions mutated in the B.1.351 and B.1.1.7 variants were reportedly recognized by nearly half of the unique spike-specific TCRs.

The CDR3 regions of human TCRbeta chains were analyzed by immunosequencing. In the paper's pipeline: TCRs in the repertoires were compared against a reference library of SARS-CoV-2-specific TCRs that had been generated with the MIRA antigen-specificity platform. Breadth was defined as the fraction of unique TCRs that were SARS-CoV-2-associated, and depth was defined as the fraction of total T cells that were SARS-CoV-2-associated. Using the MIRA data, each spike-specific TCR was mapped to the spike region that the TCR reacts to and placed in a CD4 or CD8 class. Log10-transformed breadth and depth values were compared by one-way ANOVA with Sidak's multiple comparisons tests. TCRdb mirrors the immuneACCESS table, restricted to in-frame sequences. Some clones are absent from its copies; in checked studies, under half trace to an unresolved V gene, and the reason for the others is unknown. D and trimming come from the DNA, and the V and J calls and clone size come from that table. This sample has about 67,000 clones in its table, and under 90% of those were observed once. The ten largest clones add up to 21% of the sample.

The chain joins TRBV18 to TRBJ1-1; no D gene is confidently identified. This receptor was identified in an adult in good health. This specimen consisted of peripheral blood, obtained on day 0 of AZD1222 vaccination. CDR3 reads: CASSQAGNTEAFF. At the DNA level, the sequence is TGTGCCAGCTCACAAGCCGGGAACACTGAAGCTTTCTTT.